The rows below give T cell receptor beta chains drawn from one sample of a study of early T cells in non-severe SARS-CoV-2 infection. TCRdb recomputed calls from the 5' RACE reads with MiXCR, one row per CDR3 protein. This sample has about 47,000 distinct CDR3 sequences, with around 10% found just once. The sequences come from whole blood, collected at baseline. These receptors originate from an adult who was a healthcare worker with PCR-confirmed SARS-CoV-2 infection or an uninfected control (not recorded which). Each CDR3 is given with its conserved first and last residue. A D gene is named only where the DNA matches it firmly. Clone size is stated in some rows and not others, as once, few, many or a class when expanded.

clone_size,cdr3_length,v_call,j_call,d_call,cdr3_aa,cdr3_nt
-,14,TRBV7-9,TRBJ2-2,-,CASSFFSETGELFF,TGTGCCAGCAGCTTCTTTTCGGAGACCGGGGAGCTGTTTTTT
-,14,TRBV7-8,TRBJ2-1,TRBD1,CASSQGADYNEQFF,TGTGCCAGCAGCCAGGGGGCTGACTACAATGAGCAGTTCTTC
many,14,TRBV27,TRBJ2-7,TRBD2,CASSFWGAGDEQYF,TGTGCCAGCAGTTTTTGGGGAGCGGGAGACGAGCAGTACTTC
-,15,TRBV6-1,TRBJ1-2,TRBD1,CASSDWTGPNYGYTF,TGTGCCAGCAGTGATTGGACAGGGCCTAACTATGGCTACACCTTC
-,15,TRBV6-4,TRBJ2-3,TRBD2,CASSWTSGGQDTQYF,TGTGCCAGCAGTTGGACTAGCGGGGGTCAAGATACGCAGTATTTT
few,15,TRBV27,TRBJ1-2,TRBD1,CASKIQGAKGYGYTF,TGTGCCAGCAAGATTCAGGGGGCTAAGGGCTATGGCTACACCTTC
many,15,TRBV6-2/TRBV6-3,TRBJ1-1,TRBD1,CASSRGTAMNTEAFF,TGTGCCAGCAGTCGCGGGACAGCGATGAACACTGAAGCTTTCTTT
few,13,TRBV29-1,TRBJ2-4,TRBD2,CSVAGGAKNIQYF,TGCAGCGTTGCGGGAGGGGCCAAAAACATTCAGTACTTC
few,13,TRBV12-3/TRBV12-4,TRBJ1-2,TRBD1,CASSPGTDYGYTF,TGTGCCAGCAGCCCCGGGACAGATTATGGCTACACCTTC
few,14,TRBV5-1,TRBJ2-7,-,CASSLSGGSYEQYF,TGCGCCAGCAGCTTATCTGGCGGCTCCTACGAGCAGTACTTC
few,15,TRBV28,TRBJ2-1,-,CASSFLPRRAGEQFF,TGTGCCAGCAGTTTTCTCCCCAGGAGGGCTGGTGAGCAGTTCTTC
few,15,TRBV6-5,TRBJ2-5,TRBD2,CASSRPTGGAETQYF,TGTGCCAGCAGTCGCCCGACCGGGGGGGCAGAGACCCAGTACTTC
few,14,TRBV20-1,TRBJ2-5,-,CSAHQPGQLETQYF,TGCAGTGCTCATCAACCGGGACAACTAGAGACCCAGTACTTC
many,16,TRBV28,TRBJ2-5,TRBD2,CASSFRAGGLRETQYF,TGTGCCAGCAGTTTCCGAGCGGGAGGCCTCCGGGAGACCCAGTACTTC
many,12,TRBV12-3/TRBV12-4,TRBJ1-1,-,CASGGTNTEAFF,TGTGCCAGCGGGGGGACGAACACTGAAGCTTTCTTT
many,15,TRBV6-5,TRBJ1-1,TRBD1,CASSPPGQRRTEAFF,TGTGCCAGCAGTCCCCCGGGACAGAGGAGGACTGAAGCTTTCTTT
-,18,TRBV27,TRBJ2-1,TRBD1,CASSLSPWGTGGGDEQFF,TGTGCCAGCAGTTTATCCCCCTGGGGGACAGGGGGCGGGGATGAGCAGTTCTTC
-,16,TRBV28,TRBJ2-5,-,CASSPLGQGRQETQYF,TGTGCCAGCAGTCCCCTGGGGCAGGGGAGACAAGAGACCCAGTACTTC
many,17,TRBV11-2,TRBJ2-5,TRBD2,CASSPGLAGDLQETQYF,TGTGCCAGCAGCCCCGGACTAGCGGGGGACCTGCAAGAGACCCAGTACTTC
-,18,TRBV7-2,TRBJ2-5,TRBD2,CASSFPRGLAGQKETQYF,TGTGCCAGCAGCTTCCCAAGAGGACTAGCGGGTCAAAAAGAGACCCAGTACTTC
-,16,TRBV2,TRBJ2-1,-,CASSDGLNPAADEQFF,TGTGCCAGCAGTGACGGACTAAACCCCGCGGCCGATGAGCAGTTCTTC
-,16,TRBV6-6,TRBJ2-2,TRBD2,CASSYSSLAGDGELFF,TGTGCCAGCAGTTACTCGTCGCTAGCGGGCGACGGGGAGCTGTTTTTT
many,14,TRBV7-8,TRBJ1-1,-,CASSLYGQPGSAFF,TGTGCCAGCAGCTTATATGGACAGCCGGGTAGTGCTTTCTTT
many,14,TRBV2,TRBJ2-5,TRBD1,CASSDGQGAQTQYF,TGTGCCAGCAGTGACGGACAGGGGGCACAGACCCAGTACTTC
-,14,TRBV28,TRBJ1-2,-,CASSLSQTFYGYTF,TGTGCCAGCAGTTTATCACAGACCTTCTATGGCTACACCTTC
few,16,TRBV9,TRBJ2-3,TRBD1,CASSASTGSITDTQYF,TGTGCCAGCAGCGCCTCGACAGGGTCAATCACAGATACGCAGTATTTT
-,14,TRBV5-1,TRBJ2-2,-,CASSFHLNTGELFF,TGCGCCAGCAGCTTCCACCTGAACACCGGGGAGCTGTTTTTT
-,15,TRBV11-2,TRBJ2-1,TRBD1,CASSTRDSSYNEQFF,TGTGCCAGCAGCACAAGGGACAGCTCCTACAATGAGCAGTTCTTC
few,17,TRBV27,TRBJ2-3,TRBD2,CASSRLELAGVSDTQYF,TGTGCCAGCAGCCGACTCGAACTAGCGGGGGTTTCCGATACGCAGTATTTT
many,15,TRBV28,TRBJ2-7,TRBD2,CASSFPLAGTGEQYF,TGTGCCAGCAGTTTCCCGCTAGCGGGAACGGGCGAGCAGTACTTC
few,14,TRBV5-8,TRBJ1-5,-,CASSVRDLNQPQHF,TGTGCCAGCAGCGTCCGGGACCTCAATCAGCCCCAGCATTTT
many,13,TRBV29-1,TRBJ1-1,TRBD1,CSVEDRGNTEAFF,TGCAGCGTTGAGGACAGGGGGAACACTGAAGCTTTCTTT
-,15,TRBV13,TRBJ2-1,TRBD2,CASSLGLAAYNEQFF,TGTGCCAGCAGCTTAGGACTAGCGGCCTACAATGAGCAGTTCTTC
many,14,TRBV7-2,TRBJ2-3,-,CASSLDGQTDTQYF,TGTGCCAGCAGCTTAGACGGGCAGACAGATACGCAGTATTTT
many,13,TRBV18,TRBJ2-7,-,CASSPPSSYEQYF,TGTGCCAGCTCACCACCTAGCTCCTACGAGCAGTACTTC
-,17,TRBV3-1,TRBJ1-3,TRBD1,CASSEETGGASGNTIYF,TGTGCCAGCAGCGAAGAAACAGGGGGCGCGTCTGGAAACACCATATATTTT
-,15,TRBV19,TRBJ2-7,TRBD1,CASSRDRGQAYEQYF,TGTGCCAGTAGTCGGGACAGGGGGCAGGCCTACGAGCAGTACTTC
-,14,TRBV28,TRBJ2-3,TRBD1,CASSRDRVTDTQYF,TGTGCCAGCAGCCGGGACAGGGTTACAGATACGCAGTATTTT
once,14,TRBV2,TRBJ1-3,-,CASRGISAGNTIYF,TGTGCCAGCAGAGGGATCAGCGCTGGAAACACCATATATTTT
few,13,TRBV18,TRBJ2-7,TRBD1,CASSGQGSYEQYF,TGTGCCAGCTCCGGACAGGGCTCCTACGAGCAGTACTTC
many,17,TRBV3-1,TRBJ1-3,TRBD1,CASSNPWDRTTGNTIYF,TGTGCCAGCAGCAACCCTTGGGACAGAACAACTGGAAACACCATATATTTT
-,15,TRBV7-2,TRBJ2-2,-,CASSLLAQNTGELFF,TGTGCCAGCAGCTTATTAGCGCAGAACACCGGGGAGCTGTTTTTT
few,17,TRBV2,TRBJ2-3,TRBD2,CASRTSGRASWSDTQYF,TGTGCCAGCAGGACTAGCGGGAGGGCCTCATGGTCAGATACGCAGTATTTT